This T cell receptor (beta chain) emerged from a study of blood T cell repertoires in COVID-19. Across the study: There were acute and convalescent COVID-19 samples, and they came from the United States, Italy and Spain. The cDNA or gDNA used as material had been derived from T cells, B-cell-depleted T cells, or PBMCs.

The CDR3 has 14 amino acids. Germline CDR1 is SGHTA and CDR2 is FQGNSA. The trim removed 5 bases at V and 7 bases at J, leaving 7 bases unmatched. Authors' data handling: Amplification with reference gene primers provided the estimates of nucleated cell counts. The table came from immunoSEQ multiplex PCR; TCRdb's copy has only in-frame clones and leaves some out. V and J calls plus clone size are reproduced from that table; the DNA served to infer D and trimming. The sample comprises about 98,000 clones, 82% of which are singletons, and roughly a tenth rests with the top ten. What was sequenced was peripheral blood. The V and J genes are TRBV7-2 and TRBJ1-4; 7 nucleotides line up with TRBD1. The sequence came from a man in his 70s with active or convalescent COVID-19. The CDR3 loop reads CASSLDRFGEKLFF. As DNA, the CDR3 is TGTGCCAGCAGCCTGGACAGGTTCGGTGAAAAACTGTTTTTT. Based on the CDR3 plus reference TRBV7-2 and TRBJ1-4, the full variable domain is GAGVSQSPSNKVTEKGKDVELRCDPISGHTALYWYRQSLGQGLEFLIYFQGNSAPDKSGLPSDRFSAERTGGSVSTLTIQRTQQEDSAVYLCASSLDRFGEKLFFGSGTQLSVL.